This T cell receptor beta chain was found in a study of T cells in tuberculosis. Study overall: A South African cohort included IGRA-negative adolescents, latently infected IGRA-positive adolescents and adults with active tuberculosis. Overall study findings and caveats: GMM-specific TCRs were nearer to active tuberculosis alpha repertoires, suggesting expansion. GEM motif frequencies gave 55% to 75% accuracy; the GMM repertoire gave about 86%. Active tuberculosis patients had shorter CDR3-alpha; the beta difference was nonsignificant.

The repertoire was sequenced with immunoSEQ multiplex PCR; TCRdb's copy has only in-frame clones and lacks some. The sample carries under 45,000 clones, about 93% recorded once. Comment on this clone: Its antigen is still unknown.

This sequence originates from a donor aged 10 to 29 with latent tuberculosis or without tuberculosis infection. The sequenced material came from PBMCs.

In nucleotides, the CDR3 is TGCGCCAGCAGCTTGGTAACTACTAACTATGGCTACACCTTC. The encoded protein is CASSLVTTNYGYTF. The chain recombines TRBV5-1 with TRBJ1-2, with D unclear. The ends were cut back, 0 bases at V and 0 bases at J, with 6 bases in the middle. The CDR3 has 14 residues. CDR1 and CDR2 (germline): SGHRS, YFSETQ.